The clone carrying this T cell receptor (beta chain) appeared a single time. Its antigen is unidentified. Primers included in the PCR were 60 Vbeta and 13 Jbeta primers. Per the original methods: Later work found 65 million to 100 million unique TCR beta chains, with approximately 12 million shared. Repertoires were generated with immunoSEQ multiplex PCR, while TCRdb's copy carries only in-frame clones and drops some. V and J calls and clone size are copied from that table; D and trimming were computed from the DNA. This sample has 120,000 to 150,000 clones, with approximately 82% found just once. This CDR3 spans 11 amino acids. V lost 0 bases, J lost 10 bases, and 4 bases lay in between. Per the germline V gene, CDR1 is GTSNPN and CDR2 is SVGIG (reference sequence). These data are taken from a study of cytomegalovirus exposure and HLA in healthy donors. Study-level points and caveats: It was confirmed in vitro that three of the CMV-associated chains were specific for CMV antigens.

The chain has TRBV30 and TRBJ1-6, with D uncertain. This sequence was found in a man aged 18 to 35 in good health and CMV-seropositive. The source material was PBMCs. CDR3 nucleotides: TGTGCCTGGAGTGTTGGCTCACCCCTCCACTTT. Its protein product is CAWSVGSPLHF.